Detailed here is one T cell receptor (beta chain). Its antigen is not identified. These data come from a study of identical twins. The study, taken as a whole, reports: Clonotypes of the beta chain that were abundant in cord blood carried fewer insertions (memory repertoires showed none).

Looked up from germline, CDR1 is SEHNR and CDR2 is FQNEAQ (reference sequence). V was clipped by 5 bases and J by 8 bases; unmatched bases: 12. The CDR3 extends over 15 amino acids. Template switching added a universal primer binding site, and final cDNA carried unique molecular identifiers. TCRdb ran MiXCR on the 5' RACE reads and lists one entry per CDR3 protein. The table records just under 650,000 distinct CDR3 sequences, roughly 7.1% of them present only once. These sequences were also reported in another study, on yellow fever vaccine responses in identical twins.

The genes are TRBV7-9 and TRBJ2-1; 7 bases line up with TRBD2. Sequenced input: PBMCs. This clonotype was sampled from a woman younger than 30 in good health. As DNA, the CDR3 is TGTGCCAGCAGCATACTACTAACTAGCGAGGATGAGCAGTTCTTC. Translating it yields CASSILLTSEDEQFF.